This T cell receptor (beta chain) was observed in a study of blood T cell repertoires in COVID-19 (dated by TCRdb to 2018 to 2020). Context from the whole study: The collaborator samples originated in the United States, Italy and Spain and spanned the acute and convalescent phases of COVID-19. Samples were obtained from the ongoing ImmuneRACE study (first 160 participants) and from over a thousand subjects provided by 6 global collaborators. Subjects who had been exposed to COVID-19, were actively infected with it, or had recovered from it provided the deeply sampled blood TCRbeta repertoires that made up the dataset. The sample metadata nearly always contained a de-identified subject ID, COVID-19 status, age in years and sex. Where available, HLA class I and class II types were obtained from metadata supplied by the sample provider rather than from assay-based typing. The repertoires were released in a freely available public database intended as a resource for research on the immune response to SARS-CoV-2. The prospective study material was composed of cDNA or gDNA derived from T cells, B-cell-depleted T cells, or PBMCs.

Each collaborating institution followed its own protocols to collect whole blood in K2EDTA tubes. Collaborator samples were shipped for TCRbeta analysis as frozen whole blood, isolated PBMCs, or DNA extracted from either sample type. Sequences MGHDK (CDR1) and SYGVNS (CDR2) are obtained from the germline V gene. The CDR3 covers 14 residues, taking in both the cysteine and the phenylalanine. Only the CDR3 DNA stays, 42 bases, in frame from base 1. A distance of 14 bases separates the germline ends of V and J, which lose 3 bases and 6 bases respectively. This clone was detected only once. Its antigen is unknown. No clone much larger than this one lies a single base away; base qualities are absent. Beyond this particular receptor, the publication reports: Clinical and demographic metadata were provided uncurated, with the amount varying by source and participant.

TCRbeta CDR3 regions were amplified from genomic DNA by means of the immunoSEQ Assay, a bias-controlled multiplex PCR. Per the source publication's procedure: The number of nucleated cells in each sample was estimated from the amplification of reference gene primers within the assay. To quantify the absolute abundance of each unique TCRbeta CDR3 rearrangement, sequence reads were collapsed and filtered. Productive Simpson clonality was computed per sample as the square root of Simpson's diversity index over productive rearrangements. Drawn from immuneACCESS, this table holds only the in-frame rearrangements with V and J called that TCRdb kept. Clones are partly lost; checked studies trace under half to an unresolved V gene and leave the rest unexplained. D and trimming were read from the DNA, whereas the V and J calls and clone size are those reported in that table. Recorded for this sample are fewer than 30,000 clones; roughly 86% of them occurred a single time. Around 4.6% of the sample is in the top ten clones.

The sequence was collected from a man aged 45-65 years with active COVID-19. The V and J genes are TRBV25-1 and TRBJ2-5; no D gene can be assigned with confidence. The specimen sequenced was peripheral blood. The CDR3 has the sequence CASSDRRIQKTQYF. Here is the DNA: TGTGCCAGCAGTGATCGGCGGATACAAAAGACCCAGTACTTC. Outside the CDR3, residues come from the reference TRBV25-1 and TRBJ2-5 proteins, so the full variable domain is: EADIYQTPRYLVIGTGKKITLECSQTMGHDKMYWYQQDPGMELHLIHYSYGVNSTEKGDLSSESTVSRIRTEHFPLTLESARPSHTSQYLCASSDRRIQKTQYFGPGTRLLVL.